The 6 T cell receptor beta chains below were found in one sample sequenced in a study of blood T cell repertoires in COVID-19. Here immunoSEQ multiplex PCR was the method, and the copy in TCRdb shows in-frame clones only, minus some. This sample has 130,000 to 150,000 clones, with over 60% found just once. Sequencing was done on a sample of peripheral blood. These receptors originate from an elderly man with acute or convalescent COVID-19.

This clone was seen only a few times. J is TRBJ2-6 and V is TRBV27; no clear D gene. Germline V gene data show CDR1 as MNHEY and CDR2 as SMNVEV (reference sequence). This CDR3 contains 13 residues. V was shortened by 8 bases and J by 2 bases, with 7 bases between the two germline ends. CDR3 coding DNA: TGTGCCAGCTCCTTCGCTGGGGCCAACGTCCTGACTTTC. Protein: CASSFAGANVLTF.

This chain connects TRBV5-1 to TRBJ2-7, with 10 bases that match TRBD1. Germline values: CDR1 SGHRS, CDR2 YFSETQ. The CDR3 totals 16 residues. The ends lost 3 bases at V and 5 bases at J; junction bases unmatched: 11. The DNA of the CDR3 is TGCGCCAGCAGCTCATCGGTCGGGACAGGGGTAAACGAGCAGTACTTC. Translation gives CASSSSVGTGVNEQYF.

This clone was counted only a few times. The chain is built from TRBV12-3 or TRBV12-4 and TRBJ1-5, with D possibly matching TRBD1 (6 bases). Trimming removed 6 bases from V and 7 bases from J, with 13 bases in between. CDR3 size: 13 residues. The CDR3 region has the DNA TGTGCCAGCAGCTCCGACAGGCGCCAGCCCCAGCATTTT. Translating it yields CASSSDRRQPQHF.

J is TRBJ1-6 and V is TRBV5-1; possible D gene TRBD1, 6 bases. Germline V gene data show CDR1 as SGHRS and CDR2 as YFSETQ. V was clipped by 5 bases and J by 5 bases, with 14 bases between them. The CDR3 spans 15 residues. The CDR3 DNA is TGCGCCAGCAGAATGGGGGCAGGTAATAATTCACCCCTCCACTTT. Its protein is CASRMGAGNNSPLHF.

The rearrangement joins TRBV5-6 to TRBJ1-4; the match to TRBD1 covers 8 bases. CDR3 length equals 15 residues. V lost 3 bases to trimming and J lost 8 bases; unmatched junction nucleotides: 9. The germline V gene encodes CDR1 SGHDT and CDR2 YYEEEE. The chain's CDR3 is CASSSGTGIWEKLFF. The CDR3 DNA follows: TGTGCCAGCAGCTCTGGGACAGGCATTTGGGAAAAACTGTTTTTT.

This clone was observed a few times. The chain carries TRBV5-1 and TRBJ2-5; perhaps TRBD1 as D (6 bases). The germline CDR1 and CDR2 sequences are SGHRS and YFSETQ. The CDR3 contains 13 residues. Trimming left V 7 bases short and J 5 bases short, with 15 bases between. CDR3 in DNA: TGCGCCAGCGGCCCCAGGGGTGAGGAGACCCAGTACTTC. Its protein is CASGPRGEETQYF.